The 5 T cell receptor beta chains presented below share a single source sample, sequenced in a study of blood T cell dynamics during melanoma immunotherapy. Some clones are missing from TCRdb's copy, which holds only in-frame ones; the method was immunoSEQ multiplex PCR. Here the sample spans thousands of clones, around 89% being singletons. Time point reported: week 3, after first cycle of checkpoint inhibitor. Sample: blood, taken from a patient treated with checkpoint blockade. All receptors come from a human donor with melanoma.

This chain links TRBV29-1 with TRBJ2-7; unclear D gene. With 4 bases removed from V and 0 bases from J, the gap between germline ends came to 7 bases. The CDR3 has 12 amino acids. Germline V gives CDR1 SQVTM, CDR2 ANQGSEA. The CDR3 loop reads CSVAGSSYEQYF. The CDR3, as DNA: TGCAGCGTTGCAGGCAGCTCCTACGAGCAGTACTTC.

V is TRBV5-1 and J is TRBJ2-6; a weak D match, TRBD1 (6 bases). The CDR3 covers 17 residues. CDR1 is SGHRS and CDR2 is YFSETQ in the germline V gene. The V end was cut by 7 bases, the J end by 1 base, with 18 bases between. CDR3 amino acids: CASYPGQGASGANVLTF. The CDR3 region has the DNA TGCGCCAGCTACCCGGGACAAGGTGCATCTGGGGCCAACGTCCTGACTTTC.

The chain combines TRBV5-1 with TRBJ1-2, with D possibly matching TRBD1 (6 bases). Germline lookup yields CDR1 SGHRS and CDR2 YFSETQ. V was trimmed by 4 bases and J by 0 bases, leaving 13 bases between them. The length of the CDR3 is 15 residues. This chain's CDR3 is CASSTDSPSNYGYTF. CDR3 in DNA: TGCGCCAGCAGCACGGACAGCCCTTCTAACTATGGCTACACCTTC.

V is TRBV2 and J is TRBJ1-2; a weak D match, TRBD1 (5 bases). Germline CDR1 is SNHLY and CDR2 is FYNNEI. The V end was cut by 2 bases, the J end by 5 bases, with 18 bases between. The CDR3 spans 16 residues. CDR3 in DNA: TGTGCCAGCAGTGAATGGGCGGAGGGGACCAAGTATGGCTACACCTTC. This sequence encodes CASSEWAEGTKYGYTF.

This rearrangement joins TRBV6-1 to TRBJ2-7; D remains unclear. The ends were cut back, 0 bases at V and 3 bases at J, with 9 bases in the middle. Germline V gene lookup returns CDR1 MNHNS and CDR2 SASEGT. CDR3 size: 14 residues. The CDR3 bases are TGTGCCAGCAGTGAAGCGCCGGGTGGCTACGAGCAGTACTTC. Protein product: CASSEAPGGYEQYF.